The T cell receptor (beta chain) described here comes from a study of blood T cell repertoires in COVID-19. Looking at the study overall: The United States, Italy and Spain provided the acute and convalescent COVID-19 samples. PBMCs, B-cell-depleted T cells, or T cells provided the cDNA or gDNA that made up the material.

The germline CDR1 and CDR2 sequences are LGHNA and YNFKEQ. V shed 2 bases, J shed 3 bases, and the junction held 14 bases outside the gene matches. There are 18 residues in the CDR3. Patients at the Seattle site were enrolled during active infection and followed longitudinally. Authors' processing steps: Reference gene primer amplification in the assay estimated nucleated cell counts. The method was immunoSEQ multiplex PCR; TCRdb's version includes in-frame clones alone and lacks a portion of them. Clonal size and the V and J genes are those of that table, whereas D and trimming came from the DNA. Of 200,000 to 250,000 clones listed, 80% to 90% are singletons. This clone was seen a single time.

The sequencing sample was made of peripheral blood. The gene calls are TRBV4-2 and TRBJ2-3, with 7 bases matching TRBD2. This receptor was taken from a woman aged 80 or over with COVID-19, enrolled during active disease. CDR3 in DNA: TGTGCCAGCAGCCAATCTCCGGGGGGAGGGATTGGGACAGATACGCAGTATTTT. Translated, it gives CASSQSPGGGIGTDTQYF.